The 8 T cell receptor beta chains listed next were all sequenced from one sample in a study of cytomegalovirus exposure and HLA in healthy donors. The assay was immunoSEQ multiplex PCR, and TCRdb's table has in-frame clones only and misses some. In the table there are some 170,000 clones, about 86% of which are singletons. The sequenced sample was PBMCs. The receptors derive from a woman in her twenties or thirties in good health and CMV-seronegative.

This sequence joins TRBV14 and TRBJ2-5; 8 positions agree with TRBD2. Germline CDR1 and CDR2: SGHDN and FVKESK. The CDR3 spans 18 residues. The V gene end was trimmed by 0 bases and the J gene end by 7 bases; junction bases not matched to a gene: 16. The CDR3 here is CASSQDRGIAGRPGTQYF. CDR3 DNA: TGTGCCAGCAGCCAAGATCGGGGGATAGCGGGGCGTCCGGGGACCCAGTACTTC.

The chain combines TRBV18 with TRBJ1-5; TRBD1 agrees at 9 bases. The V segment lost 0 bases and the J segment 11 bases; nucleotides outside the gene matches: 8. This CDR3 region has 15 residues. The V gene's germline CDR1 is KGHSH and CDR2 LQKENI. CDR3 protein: CASSPPGQGRLAQHF. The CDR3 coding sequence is TGTGCCAGCTCACCACCGGGACAGGGTCGTCTGGCCCAGCATTTT.

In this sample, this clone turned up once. CDR3 residues: CASRGGVQGNQPQHF. In DNA form, the CDR3 reads TGTGCCAGCAGGGGGGGGGTTCAGGGCAATCAGCCCCAGCATTTT. The V call is TRBV6-5, the J call TRBJ1-5; D perhaps matches TRBD1 (5 bases). Germline CDR1 reads MNHEY; CDR2 reads SVGAGI. CDR3 length: 15 residues. Trimming stripped 6 bases from V and 2 bases from J, with 14 bases between.

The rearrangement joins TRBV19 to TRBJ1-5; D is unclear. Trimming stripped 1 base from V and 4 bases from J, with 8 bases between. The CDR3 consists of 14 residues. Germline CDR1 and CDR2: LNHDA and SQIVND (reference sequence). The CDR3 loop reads CASSIGQVNQPQHF. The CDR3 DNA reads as TGTGCCAGTAGTATAGGGCAGGTTAATCAGCCCCAGCATTTT.

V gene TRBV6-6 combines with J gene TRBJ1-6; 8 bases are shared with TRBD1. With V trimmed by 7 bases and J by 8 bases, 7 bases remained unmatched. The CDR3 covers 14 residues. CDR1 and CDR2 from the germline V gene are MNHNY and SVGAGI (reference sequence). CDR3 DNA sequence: TGTGCCAGCACCCCGGGACAGGAGCATTCACCCCTCCACTTT. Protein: CASTPGQEHSPLHF.

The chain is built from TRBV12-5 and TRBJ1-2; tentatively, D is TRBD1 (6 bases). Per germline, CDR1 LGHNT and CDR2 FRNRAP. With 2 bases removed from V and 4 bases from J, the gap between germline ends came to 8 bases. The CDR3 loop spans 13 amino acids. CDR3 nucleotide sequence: TGTGCTAGTGGTTTGCAGGGGCTCTATGGCTACACCTTC. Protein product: CASGLQGLYGYTF.

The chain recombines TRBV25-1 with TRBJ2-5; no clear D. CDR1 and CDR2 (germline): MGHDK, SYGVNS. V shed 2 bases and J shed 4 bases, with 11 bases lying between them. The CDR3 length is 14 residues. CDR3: CASSEGVGPETQYF. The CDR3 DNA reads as TGTGCCAGCAGTGAAGGGGTAGGGCCAGAGACCCAGTACTTC.

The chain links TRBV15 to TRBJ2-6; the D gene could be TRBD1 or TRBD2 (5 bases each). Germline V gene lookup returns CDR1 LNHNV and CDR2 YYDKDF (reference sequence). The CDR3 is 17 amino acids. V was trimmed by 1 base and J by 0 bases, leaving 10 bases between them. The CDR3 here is CATSRVAGSSGANVLTF. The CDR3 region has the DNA TGTGCCACCAGCAGAGTGGCAGGGAGCTCTGGGGCCAACGTCCTGACTTTC.